These 24 T cell receptor beta chains share one sample of origin, sequenced in a study of T-cell memory formation after mild COVID-19. A single record per CDR3 protein comes from TCRdb applying MiXCR to the 5' RACE reads. The sample holds 200,000 to 250,000 distinct CDR3 sequences, about 9.2% seen once. Sequencing used PBMCs or a T cell subset sorted from them (not recorded which). All receptors derive from a man aged 18 to 30 who had mild COVID-19 (a few samples of this study predate the infection). Cell type and time point are not known.

V and J are TRBV5-1 and TRBJ2-7; D unresolved. The CDR3 is 16 amino acids. V was shortened by 4 bases and J by 0 bases, with 17 bases between the two germline ends. Looked up from germline, CDR1 is SGHRS and CDR2 is YFSETQ. CDR3: CASSPSGTRHSYEQYF. The CDR3 DNA is TGCGCCAGCAGCCCCTCGGGCACCAGGCACTCCTACGAGCAGTACTTC.

The chain employs TRBV28 and TRBJ2-7; 7 nucleotides line up with TRBD1. Germline V gene data show CDR1 as MDHEN and CDR2 as SYDVKM. The CDR3 is 13 amino acids. With V trimmed by 7 bases and J by 2 bases, 5 bases remained unmatched. CDR3 region: CASMETGTYEQYV. The CDR3, as DNA: TGTGCCAGCATGGAGACAGGGACCTACGAGCAGTACGTC.

This clonotype was recorded only once. The chain couples TRBV5-1 to TRBJ2-7; the match to TRBD2 covers 13 bases. V was clipped by 4 bases and J by 4 bases; unmatched bases: 2. CDR1 is SGHRS and CDR2 is YFSETQ in the germline V gene. The CDR3 is made up of 14 amino acids. The CDR3 DNA is TGCGCCAGCAGCCCGACTAGCGGGGGGTACGAGCAGTACTTC. Its translation: CASSPTSGGYEQYF.

The chain uses TRBV7-2 and TRBJ1-2; TRBD1 agrees at 10 bases. The CDR3 sequence is 15 residues long. V dropped 6 bases and J dropped 7; count of bases not matched to a gene: 11. CDR1 and CDR2 from the germline V gene are SGHTA and FQGNSA. The CDR3 loop reads CASRRGQGEMSGYTF. CDR3 nucleotides: TGTGCCAGCAGGCGAGGACAGGGGGAGATGAGTGGCTACACCTTC.

This clonotype was detected a few times. V is TRBV20-1 and J is TRBJ2-1; TRBD2 aligns across 9 bases. J was trimmed by 10 bases and V by 6 bases; bases with no gene match: 7. The CDR3 is made up of 12 amino acids. Germline CDR1 is DFQATT and CDR2 is SNEGSKA (reference sequence). CDR3 sequence reads: CSAPASGNEQFF. CDR3 nucleotides: TGCAGTGCCCCGGCTAGCGGGAACGAGCAGTTCTTC.

This chain links TRBV20-1 with TRBJ2-3; 12 bases are a match to TRBD2. The CDR3 runs 16 residues. Germline loops: CDR1 DFQATT, CDR2 SNEGSKA (reference sequence). The junction had 15 bases not matched to a gene; V was cut back by 6 bases and J by 8 bases. The CDR3 DNA sequence: TGCAGTGCCAGGGCTAGCGGGGGGGGGACCCGAGGTACGCAGTATTTT. Translation gives CSARASGGGTRGTQYF.

The rearrangement uses TRBV9 and TRBJ1-6; 9 nucleotides line up with TRBD1. Germline CDR1 reads SGDLS; CDR2 reads YYNGEE. V was pared by 0 bases and J by 8 bases, with 9 bases of the junction left unmatched. This CDR3 is 17 amino acids long. The CDR3 spells CASSVAPGQGGHSPLHF. The CDR3, as DNA: TGTGCCAGCAGCGTAGCCCCGGGACAGGGAGGGCATTCACCCCTCCACTTT. Based on the CDR3 plus reference TRBV9 and TRBJ1-6, the full variable domain is DSGVTQTPKHLITATGQRVTLRCSPRSGDLSVYWYQQSLDQGLQFLIQYYNGEERAKGNILERFSAQQFPDLHSELNLSSLELGDSALYFCASSVAPGQGGHSPLHFGNGTRLTVT.

CDR3 protein: CASSQFAGGQETQYF. As DNA, the CDR3 is TGTGCCAGCAGCCAATTTGCCGGGGGGCAAGAGACCCAGTACTTC. The V call is TRBV3-1, the J call TRBJ2-5; 7 bases match TRBD2. Unmatched junction bases numbered 5, after V lost 2 bases and J lost 2 bases. Germline CDR1 and CDR2: LGHDT and YNNKEL (reference sequence). The CDR3 consists of 15 residues.

This clonotype was recorded a few times. CDR3 nucleotide sequence: TGCGCCAGCAGCGGCGGGGTCCAAGGTCGGAGATGGTTGTGGGGATATGGCTACACCTTC. It yields the protein CASSGGVQGRRWLWGYGYTF. The chain couples TRBV4-3 to TRBJ1-2; D unclear. Germline V gives CDR1 LGHNA, CDR2 YSLEER. Between the trimmed V and J ends, which lost 5 bases and 5 bases, there was a span of 33 bases. This CDR3 has 20 residues.

This chain joins TRBV5-1 and TRBJ2-3, with 11 bases aligning to TRBD2. This CDR3 comprises 16 residues. V lost 1 base, J lost 8 bases, and 9 bases stayed unmatched. Germline CDR1 reads SGHRS; CDR2 reads YFSETQ. The CDR3 sequence is CASSLSASGRLGTQYF. As DNA, the CDR3 is TGCGCCAGCAGCTTGAGTGCTAGCGGGAGGTTAGGTACGCAGTATTTT.

This clonotype was seen only a few times. V and J are TRBV19 and TRBJ2-1; perhaps D is TRBD1 or TRBD2 (5 bases each). CDR1 is LNHDA, CDR2 SQIVND, per germline (reference sequence). Trimming pared 5 bases from V and 9 bases from J, leaving 20 bases between. This CDR3 region has 15 residues. The DNA for the CDR3 is TGTGCCAGTAGTGATTCCGGGACGGTGTTGGGTGAGCAGTTCTTC. Its translation: CASSDSGTVLGEQFF.

This clonotype was counted a few times. The V and J genes are TRBV11-2 and TRBJ2-7; 10 nucleotides match TRBD2. The CDR3 has 16 amino acids. V shed 5 bases and J 7 bases; nucleotides not matched to a gene: 14. The germline CDR1 and CDR2 sequences are SGHAT and FQNNGV. The CDR3 bases are TGTGCCAGCAGCAGCCGGGCTAGCGGGGGCCAGGGGGAGCAGTACGTC. Residues: CASSSRASGGQGEQYV.

This clonotype was seen a few times. V usage is TRBV12-3 or TRBV12-4 and J usage is TRBJ2-2; tentatively, D is TRBD2 (6 bases). The CDR3 is 15 amino acids. Trimming removed 4 bases from V and 2 bases from J, with 11 bases in between. Here the CDR3 reads CASSWGGLNTGELFF. Written as DNA, the CDR3 is TGTGCCAGCAGTTGGGGAGGACTCAACACCGGGGAGCTGTTTTTT.

This clonotype came up a few times. The chain links TRBV25-1 to TRBJ2-7; TRBD1 matches at 7 bases. V gave up 6 bases and J gave up 2 bases; unmatched junction bases: 16. From germline, CDR1 is MGHDK and CDR2 SYGVNS. The CDR3 totals 17 residues. The CDR3 here is CASSPARDSLIAYEQYF. For the CDR3, the DNA is TGTGCCAGCAGCCCCGCCAGGGACAGCCTGATAGCCTACGAGCAGTACTTC.

This clonotype was seen only a few times. The chain recombines TRBV5-1 with TRBJ2-3, with D perhaps matching TRBD1 or TRBD2 (5 bases each). CDR1 and CDR2 (germline): SGHRS, YFSETQ. The V and J ends lost 3 bases and 3 bases respectively, with 8 bases between them. The CDR3 is 13 amino acids. Here the CDR3 reads CASSYGTTDTQYF. The CDR3 DNA is TGCGCCAGCAGCTACGGGACGACAGATACGCAGTATTTT.

The rearrangement joins TRBV20-1 to TRBJ1-3; D possibly corresponds to TRBD1 (6 bases). Looked up from germline, CDR1 is DFQATT and CDR2 is SNEGSKA (reference sequence). With 5 bases removed from V and 1 base from J, the gap between germline ends came to 15 bases. The CDR3 length is 15 residues. This CDR3 reads CSAGQQGPSGNTIYF. DNA of the CDR3: TGCAGTGCTGGTCAACAGGGCCCGTCTGGAAACACCATATATTTT.

This chain connects TRBV6-5 to TRBJ2-3; no definite D call. This CDR3 is built from 13 residues. V lost 9 bases and J lost 2, with 12 bases in between. CDR1 is MNHEY, CDR2 SVGAGI, per germline. In DNA, the CDR3 is TGTGCCAGTAGGGCTAGGGACACAGATACGCAGTATTTT. This translates into CASRARDTDTQYF.

The sample holds many counts of this clonotype. The rearrangement links TRBV5-1 to TRBJ2-7; 8 bases align to TRBD1. The CDR3 has 15 amino acids. From germline, CDR1 is SGHRS and CDR2 YFSETQ. V was clipped by 1 base and J by 5 bases; unmatched bases: 8. The CDR3 DNA reads as TGCGCCAGCAGCTTGTTCCAGGGGGCAACCAACGAGCAGTACTTC. This codes for CASSLFQGATNEQYF.

This clonotype showed up just a few times. V usage is TRBV3-1 and J usage is TRBJ1-6, with D maybe TRBD1 (5 bases). V was cut by 8 bases and J by 4 bases, with 12 bases left in between. Per the germline V gene, CDR1 is LGHDT and CDR2 is YNNKEL (reference sequence). This CDR3 is 14 amino acids long. The CDR3 DNA reads as TGTGCCAGCCGTTGGCGACAGTATAATTCACCCCTCCACTTT. Translating gives CASRWRQYNSPLHF.

The chain is built from TRBV12-3 or TRBV12-4 and TRBJ1-6; unclear D gene. Trimming pared 8 bases from V and 6 bases from J, leaving 11 bases between. The CDR3 contains 13 residues. The CDR3 loop reads CASGGSVNSPLHF. The CDR3 DNA reads TGTGCCAGCGGCGGGTCCGTTAATTCACCCCTCCACTTT.

This clonotype was picked up a small number of times. Written as DNA, the CDR3 is TGTGCCAGCAGCCCCCTAGGGGGAGGGGGCACTGAAGCTTTCTTT. Its translation: CASSPLGGGGTEAFF. V and J are TRBV3-1 and TRBJ1-1; the D gene is possibly TRBD1 (6 bases). This CDR3 has 15 amino acids. CDR1 and CDR2 (germline): LGHDT, YNNKEL (reference sequence). Trimming took 4 bases from V and 4 from J, leaving 16 bases between them.

V gene TRBV7-2 combines with J gene TRBJ2-3, with D unclear. Germline lookup yields CDR1 SGHTA and CDR2 FQGNSA. Trimming cost V 4 bases and J 1 base, with 3 bases left between them. The CDR3 sequence is 12 residues long. This chain's CDR3 is CASSWGTDTQYF. CDR3 DNA: TGTGCCAGCAGCTGGGGCACAGATACGCAGTATTTT.

This clonotype has a handful of counts. The chain employs TRBV7-2 and TRBJ1-6; TRBD1 matches at 8 bases. Germline V gene data show CDR1 as SGHTA and CDR2 as FQGNSA. Germline trimming cut 5 bases from V and 4 bases from J; bases unmatched to any gene: 7. The CDR3 totals 16 residues. CDR3 in amino acids: CASSKAGGWYNSPLHF. CDR3 in DNA: TGTGCCAGCAGCAAAGCAGGGGGCTGGTATAATTCACCCCTCCACTTT.

This clonotype has just a few counts. V gene TRBV7-2 combines with J gene TRBJ1-3; the D is unclear. CDR1 and CDR2 from the germline V gene are SGHTA and FQGNSA. Trimming removed 3 bases at V and 0 bases at J, with 12 bases between. This CDR3 has 16 amino acids. DNA of the CDR3: TGTGCCAGCAGCTTTCACGACTGGAGCTCTGGAAACACCATATATTTT. Its translation: CASSFHDWSSGNTIYF.